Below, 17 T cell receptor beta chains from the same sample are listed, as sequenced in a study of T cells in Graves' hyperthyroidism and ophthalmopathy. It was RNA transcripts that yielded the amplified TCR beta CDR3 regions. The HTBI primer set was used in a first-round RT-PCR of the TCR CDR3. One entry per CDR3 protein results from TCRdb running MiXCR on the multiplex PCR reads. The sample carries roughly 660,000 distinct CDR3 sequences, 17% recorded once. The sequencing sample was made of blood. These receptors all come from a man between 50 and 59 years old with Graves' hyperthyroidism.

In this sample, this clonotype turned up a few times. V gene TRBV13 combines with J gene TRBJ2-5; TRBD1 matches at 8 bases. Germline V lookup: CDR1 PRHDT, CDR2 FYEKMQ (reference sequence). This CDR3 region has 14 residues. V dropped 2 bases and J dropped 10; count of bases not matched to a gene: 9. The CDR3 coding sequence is TGTGCCAGCAGCTTACAGGGGGCGTCTGGTTTCCAGTACTTC. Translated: CASSLQGASGFQYF.

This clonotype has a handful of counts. CDR3 residues: CASSPEIDRELYNEQFF. The CDR3 DNA follows: TGTGCCAGCAGCCCCGAGATTGACCGGGAGCTCTACAATGAGCAGTTCTTC. The chain employs TRBV7-2 and TRBJ2-1, with D tentatively TRBD2 (6 bases). Trimming removed 5 bases from V and 3 bases from J, with 20 bases in between. The CDR3 covers 17 residues. Germline V CDR1 and CDR2: SGHTA, FQGNSA.

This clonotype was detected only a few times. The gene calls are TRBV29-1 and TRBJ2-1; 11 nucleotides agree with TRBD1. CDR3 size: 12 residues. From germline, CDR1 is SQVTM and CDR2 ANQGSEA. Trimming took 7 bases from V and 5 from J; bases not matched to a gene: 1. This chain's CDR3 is CSGTGGNNEQFF. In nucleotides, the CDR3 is TGCAGCGGGACAGGGGGCAACAATGAGCAGTTCTTC.

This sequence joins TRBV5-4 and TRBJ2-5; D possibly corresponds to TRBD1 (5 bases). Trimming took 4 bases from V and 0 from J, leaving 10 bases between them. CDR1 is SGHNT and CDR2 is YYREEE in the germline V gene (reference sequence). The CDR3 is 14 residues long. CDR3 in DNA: TGTGCCAGCAGCGGGCCAGGGTACCAAGAGACCCAGTACTTC. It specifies CASSGPGYQETQYF.

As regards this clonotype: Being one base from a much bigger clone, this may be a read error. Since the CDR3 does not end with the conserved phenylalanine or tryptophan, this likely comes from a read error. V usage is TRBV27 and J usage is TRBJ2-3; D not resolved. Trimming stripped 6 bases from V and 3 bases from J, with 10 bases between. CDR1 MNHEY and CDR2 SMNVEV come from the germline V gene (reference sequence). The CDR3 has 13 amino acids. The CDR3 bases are TGTGCCAGCAGGGGATTGGGGACAGATACGCAGTATCTT. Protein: CASRGLGTDTQYL.

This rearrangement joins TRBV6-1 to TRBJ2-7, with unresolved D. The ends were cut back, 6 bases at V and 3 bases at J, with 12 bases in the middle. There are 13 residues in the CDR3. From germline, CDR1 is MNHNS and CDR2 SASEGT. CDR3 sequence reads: CASSQMIHYEQYF. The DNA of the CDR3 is TGTGCCAGCAGCCAAATGATCCACTACGAGCAGTACTTC.

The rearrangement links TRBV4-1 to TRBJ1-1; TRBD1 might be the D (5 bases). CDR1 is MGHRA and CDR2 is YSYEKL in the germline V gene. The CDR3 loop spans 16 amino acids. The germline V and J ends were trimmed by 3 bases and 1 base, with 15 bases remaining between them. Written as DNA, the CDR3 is TGCGCCAGCAGCCACCCCCAGGGAGGAGCGAACACTGAAGCTTTCTTT. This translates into CASSHPQGGANTEAFF.

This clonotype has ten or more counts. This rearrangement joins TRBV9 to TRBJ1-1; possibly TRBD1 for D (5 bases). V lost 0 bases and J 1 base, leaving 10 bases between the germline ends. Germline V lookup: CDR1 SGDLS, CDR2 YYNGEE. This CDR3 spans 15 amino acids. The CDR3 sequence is CASSVDGGENTEAFF. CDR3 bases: TGTGCCAGCAGCGTAGATGGGGGTGAGAACACTGAAGCTTTCTTT.

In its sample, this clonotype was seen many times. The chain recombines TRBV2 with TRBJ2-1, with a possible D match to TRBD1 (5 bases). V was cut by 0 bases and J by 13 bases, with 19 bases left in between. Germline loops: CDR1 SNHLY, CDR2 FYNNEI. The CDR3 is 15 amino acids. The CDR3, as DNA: TGTGCCAGCAGTGAAGCCCGCTTAGTGACAGCGACCCAGTTCTTC. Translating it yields CASSEARLVTATQFF.

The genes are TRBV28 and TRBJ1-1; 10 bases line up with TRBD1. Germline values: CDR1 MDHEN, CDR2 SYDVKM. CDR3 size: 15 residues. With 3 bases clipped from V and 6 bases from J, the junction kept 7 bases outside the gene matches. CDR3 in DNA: TGTGCCAGCAGTTTGGCCGGACAGGGGGGGGCTGAAGCTTTCTTT. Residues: CASSLAGQGGAEAFF.

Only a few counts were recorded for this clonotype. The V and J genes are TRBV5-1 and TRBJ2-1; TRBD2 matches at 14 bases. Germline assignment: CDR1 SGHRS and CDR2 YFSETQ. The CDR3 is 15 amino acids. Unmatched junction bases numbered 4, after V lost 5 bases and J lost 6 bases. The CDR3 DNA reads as TGCGCCAGCAGTTGGGGGACTAGCGGGAGCAATGAGCAGTTCTTC. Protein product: CASSWGTSGSNEQFF.

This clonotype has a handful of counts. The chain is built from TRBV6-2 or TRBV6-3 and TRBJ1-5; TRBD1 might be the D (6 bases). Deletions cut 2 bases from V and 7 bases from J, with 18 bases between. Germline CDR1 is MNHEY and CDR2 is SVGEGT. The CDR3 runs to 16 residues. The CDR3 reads CASSYRRVQGWQPQHF. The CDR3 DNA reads TGTGCCAGCAGTTACCGAAGGGTACAGGGCTGGCAGCCCCAGCATTTT.

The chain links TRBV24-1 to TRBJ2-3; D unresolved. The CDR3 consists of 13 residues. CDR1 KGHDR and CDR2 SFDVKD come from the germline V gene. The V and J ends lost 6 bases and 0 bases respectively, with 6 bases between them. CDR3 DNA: TGTGCCACCAGTCAAAGTAGCACAGATACGCAGTATTTT. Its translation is CATSQSSTDTQYF.

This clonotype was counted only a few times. CDR3 in amino acids: CSARARGGYGYTF. The DNA for the CDR3 is TGCAGTGCTAGAGCCAGGGGAGGCTATGGCTACACCTTC. V gene TRBV20-1 combines with J gene TRBJ1-2; the D gene is possibly TRBD1 (6 bases). This CDR3 is built from 13 residues. Germline V gives CDR1 DFQATT, CDR2 SNEGSKA (reference sequence). Between the trimmed V and J ends, which lost 1 base and 4 bases, there was a span of 10 bases.

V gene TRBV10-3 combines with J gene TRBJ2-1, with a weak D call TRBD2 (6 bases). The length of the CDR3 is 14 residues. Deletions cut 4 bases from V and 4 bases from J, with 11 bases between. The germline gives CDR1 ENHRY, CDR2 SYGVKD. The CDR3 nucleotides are TGTGCCATCAGTGTGGTGGGAGGTTACAATGAGCAGTTCTTC. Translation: CAISVVGGYNEQFF.

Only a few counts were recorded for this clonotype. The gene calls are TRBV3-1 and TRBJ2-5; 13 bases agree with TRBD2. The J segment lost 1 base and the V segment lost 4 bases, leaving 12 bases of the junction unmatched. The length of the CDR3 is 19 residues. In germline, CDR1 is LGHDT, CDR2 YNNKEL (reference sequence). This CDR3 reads CASSPPRGTSGTIQETQYF. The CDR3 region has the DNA TGTGCCAGCAGCCCACCCAGGGGGACTAGCGGGACCATCCAAGAGACCCAGTACTTC.

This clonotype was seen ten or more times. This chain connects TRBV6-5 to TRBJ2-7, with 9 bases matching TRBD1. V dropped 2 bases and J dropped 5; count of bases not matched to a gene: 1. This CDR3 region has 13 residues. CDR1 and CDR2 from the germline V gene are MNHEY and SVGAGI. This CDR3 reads CASSYRTGDEQYF. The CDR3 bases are TGTGCCAGCAGTTACCGGACAGGGGACGAGCAGTACTTC.